The subject of this entry is one T cell receptor (beta chain). Its target is not known. This specimen belongs to a study of cytomegalovirus exposure and HLA in healthy donors. Study-wide background: Unique TCRs from HLA-typed donors, about 85 million of them, were held in an early data release. General study results and limits: Common viral pathogens were later found to be apparently linked to several of the most significant clusters. According to an earlier analysis, most TCR beta V segments yielded productive rearrangements about 90% or about 30% of the time.

This PCR relied on a set of 60 Vbeta primers and 13 Jbeta primers. Profiling relied on immunoSEQ multiplex PCR, and the TCRdb table lists in-frame clones only, not all of them. The sample lists roughly 190,000 clones, roughly 73% occurring once. The J segment lost 8 bases and the V segment lost 5 bases, leaving 7 bases of the junction unmatched. This CDR3 is 13 amino acids long. Germline CDR1 is MDHEN and CDR2 is SYDVKM. The chain joins TRBV28 to TRBJ1-2; 8 positions match TRBD1. Source material: PBMCs. This receptor was obtained from a woman in her twenties or thirties in good health and CMV-seropositive. The DNA for the CDR3 is TGTGCCAGCAGTGTCAGGACAGGGTTAGGCTACACCTTC. Its translation is CASSVRTGLGYTF.